This T cell receptor beta chain was sequenced during a study of chemoradiotherapy in HPV16-positive cancers. The wider study: Functional T-cell assays on a couple of HPV16-positive patients' cells defined candidate HPV-specific clones and common TCR motifs.

Repeated repertoire sampling spanned the course of chemoradiotherapy. Sequenced by immunoSEQ multiplex PCR; TCRdb stores in-frame clones only, minus some. The sample shows some 5,000 clones, roughly 84% of them seen only once. Comments on this clone: Antigen unknown.

Study-wide results and limits: The functional HPV-specific definition rests on just two HPV16-positive patients. During treatment, candidate HPV-specific clones and E7-related motifs expanded in tumor.

CDR3 length: 13 residues. The germline V gene encodes CDR1 LNHDA and CDR2 SQIVND (reference sequence). V lost 5 bases to trimming and J lost 7 bases; unmatched junction nucleotides: 6. The chain has TRBV19 and TRBJ1-2; 8 bases are a match to TRBD1. The sample here was tumor tissue, taken from a patient who underwent chemoradiotherapy. The receptor's source is a human donor with HPV-associated anogenital cancer. CDR3 in amino acids: CASSDQGQGGYTF. CDR3 nucleotide sequence: TGTGCCAGTAGTGACCAAGGACAGGGTGGCTACACCTTC.